This TCR beta chain was sequenced during a study of blood T cell repertoires in COVID-19. The wider study: There were acute and convalescent COVID-19 samples, and they came from the United States, Italy and Spain. Sources were T cells, B-cell-depleted T cells, or PBMCs; the material itself was cDNA or gDNA.

There are 12 residues in the CDR3. The germline V gene has CDR1 MNHNS and CDR2 SASEGT. V lost 2 bases and J lost 10, with 6 bases in between. In the authors' workflow: The authors estimated nucleated cell counts from reference gene primer amplification. Only in-frame clones appear in the TCRdb table, and some are missing; sequencing was by immunoSEQ multiplex PCR. The DNA gave D and trimming, while V, J and clone size come from that table. The data show around 260,000 clones, about 85% seen once. The rearrangement uses TRBV6-1 and TRBJ1-6; weak D call: TRBD1 (6 bases). The receptor was derived from a young man with active or convalescent COVID-19. Sequencing input: peripheral blood. The CDR3 region is CASSERGSPLHF. CDR3 nucleotide sequence: TGTGCCAGCAGTGAAAGGGGGTCACCCCTCCACTTT.